This entry lists 12 T cell receptor beta chains sequenced from one sample in a study of identical twins. A single record per CDR3 protein comes from TCRdb applying MiXCR to the 5' RACE reads. The sample has 600,000 to 800,000 distinct CDR3 sequences, roughly 20% seen once. This same sample was also part of a study on T cells expressing NK-cell markers.

Sequencing used PBMCs. The receptors were gathered from a woman aged 18-30 years in good health.

This clonotype was picked up a small number of times. The chain combines TRBV10-2 with TRBJ2-7; TRBD1 agrees at 8 bases. After removal of 4 bases from V and 5 bases from J, the junction contained 4 bases not matched to a gene. CDR1 is WSHSY, CDR2 SAAADI, per germline. There are 13 residues in the CDR3. The CDR3 DNA sequence: TGCGCCAGCAGTGGGACAGGGATCAACGAGCAGTACTTC. Translating it yields CASSGTGINEQYF.

The genes are TRBV12-3 or TRBV12-4 and TRBJ1-1, with D possibly TRBD1 on 6 matching bases. The CDR3 spans 14 residues. Deletions cut 8 bases from V and 6 bases from J, with 19 bases between. The CDR3 DNA follows: TGTGCCAGCGTCCATGCCTCGGCAGGGGCTGAAGCTTTCTTT. Translated: CASVHASAGAEAFF.

The CDR3 nucleotides read TGCAGCGTTGACTCAGGTTATGGCTACACCTTC. Its protein is CSVDSGYGYTF. The chain carries TRBV29-1 and TRBJ1-2; D call uncertain. Germline V CDR1 and CDR2: SQVTM, ANQGSEA. The CDR3 spans 11 residues. Trimming removed 3 bases from V and 5 bases from J, with 7 bases in between. The variable domain in full, completed from reference TRBV29-1 and TRBJ1-2, reads SAVISQKPSRDICQRGTSLTIQCQVDSQVTMMFWYRQQPGQSLTLIATANQGSEATYESGFVIDKFPISRPNLTFSTLTVSNMSPEDSSIYLCSVDSGYGYTFGSGTRLTVV.

This chain links TRBV18 with TRBJ2-1; D is ambiguous. Germline-derived CDR1 and CDR2 are KGHSH and LQKENI. Trimming pared 4 bases from V and 6 bases from J, leaving 19 bases between. The CDR3 runs to 16 residues. CDR3 sequence (DNA): TGTGCCAGCTCACTGGGCACCCCAAGACCCTCCAATGAGCAGTTCTTC. Translation: CASSLGTPRPSNEQFF.

This clonotype was observed once. The chain uses TRBV3-1 and TRBJ2-3, with D unclear. Trimming took 3 bases from V and 0 from J, leaving 16 bases between them. The CDR3 extends over 17 amino acids. The V gene's germline CDR1 is LGHDT and CDR2 YNNKEL (reference sequence). CDR3 in amino acids: CASSHFTKQMSTDTQYF. CDR3 sequence (DNA): TGTGCCAGCAGCCATTTCACCAAGCAGATGAGCACAGATACGCAGTATTTT.

This clonotype was seen repeatedly, ten times or more. This chain uses TRBV6-5 with TRBJ2-1; 7 positions match TRBD2. The length of the CDR3 is 15 residues. Germline V gene sequence: CDR1 MNHEY, CDR2 SVGAGI. V shed 2 bases, J shed 4 bases, and the junction held 5 bases outside the gene matches. In nucleotides, the CDR3 is TGTGCCAGCAGTTACACTAGCGCCGAATACAATGAGCAGTTCTTC. Amino acids: CASSYTSAEYNEQFF.

The chain is built from TRBV6-1 and TRBJ1-6; no definite D call. V lost 6 bases to trimming and J lost 6 bases, with 12 bases between them. CDR1 and CDR2 (germline): MNHNS, SASEGT. The CDR3 is made up of 14 amino acids. CDR3 residues: CASSQNSFNSPLHF. The CDR3, as DNA: TGTGCCAGCAGCCAGAACAGCTTTAATTCACCCCTCCACTTT.

With respect to this clonotype: A read error may produce the germline difference seen at one junction end. This sequence joins TRBV28 and TRBJ2-1, with 8 positions matching TRBD2. CDR3 size: 14 residues. In germline, CDR1 is MDHEN, CDR2 SYDVKM. The CDR3 reads CASSEGREVRSSVF. As DNA, the CDR3 is TGTGCCAGCAGTGAAGGGCGGGAGGTTCGCAGTTCGGTCTTC.

The V gene is TRBV7-9, the J gene TRBJ2-2, with D perhaps given as TRBD1 or TRBD2 (5 bases each). The CDR3 is 16 residues long. V lost 2 bases and J lost 2, with 12 bases in between. Germline assignment: CDR1 SEHNR and CDR2 FQNEAQ (reference sequence). The CDR3 bases are TGTGCCAGCAGCTTACCGGGACGGAGTAACACCGGGGAGCTGTTTTTT. Protein: CASSLPGRSNTGELFF.

This clonotype was seen repeatedly, ten times or more. The rearrangement joins TRBV20-1 to TRBJ2-4, with D uncertain. V shed 6 bases and J shed 8 bases, with 11 bases lying between them. This CDR3 has 11 residues. Germline V CDR1 and CDR2: DFQATT, SNEGSKA (reference sequence). The CDR3 DNA follows: TGCAGTGCCCCCCAAGGAGACATTCAGTACTTC. This translates into CSAPQGDIQYF.

Turning to this clonotype: One end of the junction varies from germline; a read error may be responsible. The V gene is TRBV9, the J gene TRBJ2-3; TRBD2 matches 7 bases. The CDR3 covers 16 residues. Germline CDR1 and CDR2: SGDLS and YYNGEE. CDR3 residues: CASSVDSPGGTDTQDF. The DNA of the CDR3 is TGTGCCAGCAGCGTAGATTCGCCGGGGGGAACAGATACGCAGGATTTT.

The table lists this clonotype with a few counts. V usage is TRBV29-1 and J usage is TRBJ2-7; D is unclear. V was pared by 3 bases and J by 3 bases, with 18 bases between. The CDR3 loop spans 15 amino acids. The germline V gene has CDR1 SQVTM and CDR2 ANQGSEA. The CDR3 sequence is CSVELGSSPNYEQYF. The CDR3 DNA reads TGCAGCGTTGAGCTGGGTTCCTCGCCTAACTACGAGCAGTACTTC.